This T cell receptor beta chain was identified during a study of tumor-infiltrating lymphocytes in oesophageal squamous cell carcinoma. In TCRdb, the PCR reads were re-called with MiXCR into one record per CDR3 protein. The sample includes tens of thousands of distinct CDR3 sequences, approximately 34% of them seen just once. J was trimmed by 19 bases and V by 0 bases; bases with no gene match: 25. CDR1 and CDR2 (germline): KGHDR, SFDVKD. The CDR3 totals 19 residues. Sequencing input: esophageal tumor tissue. This chain joins TRBV24-1 and TRBJ2-6; 8 nucleotides line up with TRBD1. The sequence was obtained from a female donor with esophageal squamous cell carcinoma. Written as DNA, the CDR3 is TGTGCCACCAGTGATTTGTTTTCTTTGCGGGACAGGCGAGTTCACCCCTCCACTTTC. Amino acid sequence: CATSDLFSLRDRRVHPSTF.